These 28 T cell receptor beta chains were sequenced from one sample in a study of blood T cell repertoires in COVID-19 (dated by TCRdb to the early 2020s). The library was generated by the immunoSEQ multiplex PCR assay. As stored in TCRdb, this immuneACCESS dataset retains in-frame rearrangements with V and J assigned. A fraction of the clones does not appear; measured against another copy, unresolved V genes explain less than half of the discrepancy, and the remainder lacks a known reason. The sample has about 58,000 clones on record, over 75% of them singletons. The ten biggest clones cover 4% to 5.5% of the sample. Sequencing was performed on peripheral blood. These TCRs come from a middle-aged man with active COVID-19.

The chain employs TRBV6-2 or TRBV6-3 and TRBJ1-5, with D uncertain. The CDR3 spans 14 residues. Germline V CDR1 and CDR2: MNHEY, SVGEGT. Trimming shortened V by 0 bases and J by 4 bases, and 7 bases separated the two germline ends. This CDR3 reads CASSYSPRNQPQHF. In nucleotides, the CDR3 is TGTGCCAGCAGTTACTCCCCTCGGAATCAGCCCCAGCATTTT.

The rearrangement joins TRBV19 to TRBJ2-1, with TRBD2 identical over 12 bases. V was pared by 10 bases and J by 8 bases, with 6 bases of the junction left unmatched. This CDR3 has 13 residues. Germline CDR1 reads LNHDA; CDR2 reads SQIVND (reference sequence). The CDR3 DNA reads TGTGCCACCGCTAGCGGGAGGGCCTATGAGCAGTTCTTC. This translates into CATASGRAYEQFF.

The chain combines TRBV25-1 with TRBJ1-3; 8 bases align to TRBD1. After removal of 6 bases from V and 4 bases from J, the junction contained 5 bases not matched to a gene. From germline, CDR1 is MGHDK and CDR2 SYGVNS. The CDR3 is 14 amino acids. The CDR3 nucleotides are TGTGCCAGCAGGACCGACAGGGGCGGAAACACCATATATTTT. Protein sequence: CASRTDRGGNTIYF.

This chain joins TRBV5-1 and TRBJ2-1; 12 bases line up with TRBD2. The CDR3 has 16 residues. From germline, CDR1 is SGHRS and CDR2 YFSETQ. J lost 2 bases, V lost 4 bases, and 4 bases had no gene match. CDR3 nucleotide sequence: TGCGCCAGCAGCCACCGACTAGCGGGAGCCTACAATGAGCAGTTCTTC. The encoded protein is CASSHRLAGAYNEQFF. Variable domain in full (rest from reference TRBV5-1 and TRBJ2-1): KAGVTQTPRYLIKTRGQQVTLSCSPISGHRSVSWYQQTPGQGLQFLFEYFSETQRNKGNFPGRFSGRQFSNSRSEMNVSTLELGDSALYLCASSHRLAGAYNEQFFGPGTRLTVL.

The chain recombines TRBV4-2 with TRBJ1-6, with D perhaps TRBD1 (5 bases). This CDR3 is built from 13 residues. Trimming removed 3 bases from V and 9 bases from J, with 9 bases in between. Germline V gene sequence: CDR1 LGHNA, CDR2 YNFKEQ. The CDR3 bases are TGTGCCAGCAGCCAGGGGCCGAGTTCACCCCTCCACTTT. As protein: CASSQGPSSPLHF.

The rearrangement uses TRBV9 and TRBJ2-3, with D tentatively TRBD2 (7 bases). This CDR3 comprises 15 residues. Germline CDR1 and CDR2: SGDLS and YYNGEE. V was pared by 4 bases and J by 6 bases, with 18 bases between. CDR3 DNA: TGTGCCAGCAGCCCTTTTGGGGGCGGGAGCGATACGCAGTATTTT. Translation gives CASSPFGGGSDTQYF.

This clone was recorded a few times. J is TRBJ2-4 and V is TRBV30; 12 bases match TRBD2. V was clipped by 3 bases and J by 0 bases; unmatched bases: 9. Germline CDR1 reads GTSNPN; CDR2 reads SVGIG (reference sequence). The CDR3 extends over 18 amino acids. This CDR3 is CAWSLGLAGTLAKNIQYF. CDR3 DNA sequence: TGTGCCTGGAGCCTCGGACTAGCGGGAACCTTAGCCAAAAACATTCAGTACTTC.

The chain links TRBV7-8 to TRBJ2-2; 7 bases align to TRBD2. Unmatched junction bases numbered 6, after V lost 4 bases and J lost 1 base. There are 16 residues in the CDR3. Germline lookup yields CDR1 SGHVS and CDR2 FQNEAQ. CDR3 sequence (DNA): TGTGCCAGCAGCTATCTATCGGGAGGGAACACCGGGGAGCTGTTTTTT. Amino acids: CASSYLSGGNTGELFF.

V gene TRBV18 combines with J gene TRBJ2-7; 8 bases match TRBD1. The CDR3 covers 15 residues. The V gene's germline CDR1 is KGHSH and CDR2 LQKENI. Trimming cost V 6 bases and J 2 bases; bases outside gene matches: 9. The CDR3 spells CASSRKTGDTYEQYF. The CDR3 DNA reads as TGTGCCAGCTCCCGTAAGACAGGGGACACCTACGAGCAGTACTTC.

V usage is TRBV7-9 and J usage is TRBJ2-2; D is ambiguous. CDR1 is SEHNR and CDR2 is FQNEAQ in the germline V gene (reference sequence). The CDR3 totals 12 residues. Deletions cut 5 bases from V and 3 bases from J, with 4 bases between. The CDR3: CASSPDTGELFF. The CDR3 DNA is TGTGCCAGCAGCCCTGACACCGGGGAGCTGTTTTTT.

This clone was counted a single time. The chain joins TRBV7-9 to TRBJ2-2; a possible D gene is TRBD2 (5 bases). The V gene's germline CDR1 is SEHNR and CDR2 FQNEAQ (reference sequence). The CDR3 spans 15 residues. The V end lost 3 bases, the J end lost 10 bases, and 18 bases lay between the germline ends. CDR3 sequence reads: CASSLAGSANEELFF. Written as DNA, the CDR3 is TGTGCCAGCAGCTTGGCGGGTTCCGCTAACGAGGAGCTGTTTTTT.

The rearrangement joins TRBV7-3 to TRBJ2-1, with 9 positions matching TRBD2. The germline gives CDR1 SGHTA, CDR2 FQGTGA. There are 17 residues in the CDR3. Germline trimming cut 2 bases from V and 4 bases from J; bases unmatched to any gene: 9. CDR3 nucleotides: TGTGCCAGCAGCTTAGTTAGCGGGAGTTACCCTTACAATGAGCAGTTCTTC. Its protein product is CASSLVSGSYPYNEQFF.

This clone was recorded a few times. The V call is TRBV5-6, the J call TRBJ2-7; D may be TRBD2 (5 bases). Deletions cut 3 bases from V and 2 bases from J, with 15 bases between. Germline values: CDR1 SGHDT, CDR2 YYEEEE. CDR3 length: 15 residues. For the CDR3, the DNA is TGTGCCAGCAGCTCACTTGAGGAGAGGGCCTACGAGCAGTACTTC. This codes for CASSSLEERAYEQYF.

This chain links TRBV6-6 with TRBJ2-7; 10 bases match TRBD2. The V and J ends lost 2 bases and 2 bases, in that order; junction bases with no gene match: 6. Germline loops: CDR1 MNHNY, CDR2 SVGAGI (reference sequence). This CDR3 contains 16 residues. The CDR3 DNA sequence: TGTGCCAGCAGTTACCCCGGGACTAGCGTAACCTACGAGCAGTACTTC. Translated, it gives CASSYPGTSVTYEQYF.

The CDR3 DNA follows: TGTGCCAGCAGCAAAGGAGATAGCAATCAGCCCCAGCATTTT. Protein: CASSKGDSNQPQHF. This chain connects TRBV4-2 to TRBJ1-5; D unclear. Trimming pared 5 bases from V and 0 bases from J, leaving 8 bases between. This CDR3 is 14 amino acids long. Germline-derived CDR1 and CDR2 are LGHNA and YNFKEQ.

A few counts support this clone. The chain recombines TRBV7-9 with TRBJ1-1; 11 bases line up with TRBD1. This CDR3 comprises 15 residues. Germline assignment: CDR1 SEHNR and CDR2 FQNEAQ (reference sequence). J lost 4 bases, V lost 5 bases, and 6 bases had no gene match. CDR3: CASSMPGTGGTEAFF. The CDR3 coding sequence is TGTGCCAGCAGCATGCCCGGGACAGGGGGCACTGAAGCTTTCTTT. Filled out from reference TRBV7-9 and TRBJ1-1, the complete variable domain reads DTGVSQNPRHKITKRGQNVTFRCDPISEHNRLYWYRQTLGQGPEFLTYFQNEAQLEKSRLLSDRFSAERPKGSFSTLEIQRTEQGDSAMYLCASSMPGTGGTEAFFGQGTRLTVV.

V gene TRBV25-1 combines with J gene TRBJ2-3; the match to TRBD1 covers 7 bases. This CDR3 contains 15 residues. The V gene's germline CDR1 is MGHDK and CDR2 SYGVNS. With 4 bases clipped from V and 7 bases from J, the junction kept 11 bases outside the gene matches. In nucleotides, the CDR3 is TGTGCCAGCAGTGGTCCCGAAGGGGGCGCATATACGCAGTATTTT. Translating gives CASSGPEGGAYTQYF. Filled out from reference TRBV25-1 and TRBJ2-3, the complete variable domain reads EADIYQTPRYLVIGTGKKITLECSQTMGHDKMYWYQQDPGMELHLIHYSYGVNSTEKGDLSSESTVSRIRTEHFPLTLESARPSHTSQYLCASSGPEGGAYTQYFGPGTRLTVL.

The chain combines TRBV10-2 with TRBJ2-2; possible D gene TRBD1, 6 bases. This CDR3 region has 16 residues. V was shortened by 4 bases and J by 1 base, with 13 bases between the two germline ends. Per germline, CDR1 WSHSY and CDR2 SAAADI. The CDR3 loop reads CASSGTGRRNTGELFF. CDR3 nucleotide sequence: TGCGCCAGCAGTGGCACAGGGCGGAGGAACACCGGGGAGCTGTTTTTT.

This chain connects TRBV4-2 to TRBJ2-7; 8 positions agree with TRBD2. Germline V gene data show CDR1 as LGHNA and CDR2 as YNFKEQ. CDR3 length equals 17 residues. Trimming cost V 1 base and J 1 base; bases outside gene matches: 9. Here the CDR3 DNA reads TGTGCCAGCAGCCAAGTGGGCTTTTCGGGAGGGTCCTACGAGCAGTACTTC. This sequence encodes CASSQVGFSGGSYEQYF.

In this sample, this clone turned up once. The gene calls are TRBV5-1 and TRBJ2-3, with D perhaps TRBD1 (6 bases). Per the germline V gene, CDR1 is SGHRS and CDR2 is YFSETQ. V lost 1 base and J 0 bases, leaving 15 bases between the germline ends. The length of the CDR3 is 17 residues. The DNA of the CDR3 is TGCGCCAGCAGCTTGAGGGGATTGAGGGGGAGCACAGATACGCAGTATTTT. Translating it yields CASSLRGLRGSTDTQYF.

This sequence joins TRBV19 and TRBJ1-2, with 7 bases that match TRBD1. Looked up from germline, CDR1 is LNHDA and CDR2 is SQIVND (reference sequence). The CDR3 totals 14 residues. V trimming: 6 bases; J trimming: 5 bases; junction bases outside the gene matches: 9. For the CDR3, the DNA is TGTGCCAGTAGCGATCAGGGGGAGGCTTATGGCTACACCTTC. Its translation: CASSDQGEAYGYTF.

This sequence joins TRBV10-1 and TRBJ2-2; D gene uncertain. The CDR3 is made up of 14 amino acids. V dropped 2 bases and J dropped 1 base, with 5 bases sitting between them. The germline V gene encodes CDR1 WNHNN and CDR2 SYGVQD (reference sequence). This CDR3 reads CASSEEVNTGELFF. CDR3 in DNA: TGCGCCAGCAGTGAGGAGGTGAACACCGGGGAGCTGTTTTTT.

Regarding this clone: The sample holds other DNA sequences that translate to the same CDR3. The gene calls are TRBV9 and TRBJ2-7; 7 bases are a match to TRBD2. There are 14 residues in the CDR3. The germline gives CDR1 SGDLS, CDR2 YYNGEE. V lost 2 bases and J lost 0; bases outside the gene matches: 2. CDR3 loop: CASSVGGSSYEQYF. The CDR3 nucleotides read TGTGCCAGCAGCGTCGGGGGGAGCTCCTACGAGCAGTACTTC.

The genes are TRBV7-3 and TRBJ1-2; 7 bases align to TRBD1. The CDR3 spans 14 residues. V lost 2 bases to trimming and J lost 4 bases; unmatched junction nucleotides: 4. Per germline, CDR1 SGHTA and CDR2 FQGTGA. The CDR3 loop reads CASSLPRDSYGYTF. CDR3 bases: TGTGCCAGCAGCTTACCCCGGGACAGCTATGGCTACACCTTC.

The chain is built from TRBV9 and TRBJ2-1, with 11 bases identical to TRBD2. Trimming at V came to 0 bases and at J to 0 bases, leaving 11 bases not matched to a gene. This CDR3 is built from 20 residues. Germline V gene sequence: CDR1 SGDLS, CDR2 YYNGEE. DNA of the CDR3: TGTGCCAGCAGCGTAGCTTGGGGTAGCGGGAGGGGGAGCTCCTACAATGAGCAGTTCTTC. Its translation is CASSVAWGSGRGSSYNEQFF.

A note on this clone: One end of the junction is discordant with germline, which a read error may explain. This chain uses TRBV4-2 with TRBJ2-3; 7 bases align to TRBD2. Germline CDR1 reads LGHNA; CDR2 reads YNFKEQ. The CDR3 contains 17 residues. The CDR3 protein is CANSQDPSGTSTDTQYF. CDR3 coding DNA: TGTGCCAACAGCCAAGACCCTAGCGGAACTAGCACAGATACGCAGTATTTT.

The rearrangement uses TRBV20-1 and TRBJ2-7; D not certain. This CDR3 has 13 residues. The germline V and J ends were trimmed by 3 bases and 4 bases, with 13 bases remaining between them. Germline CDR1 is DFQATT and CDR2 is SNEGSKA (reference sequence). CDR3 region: CSASKSTGYEQYF. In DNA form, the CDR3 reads TGCAGTGCTAGTAAGTCGACTGGGTACGAGCAGTACTTC.

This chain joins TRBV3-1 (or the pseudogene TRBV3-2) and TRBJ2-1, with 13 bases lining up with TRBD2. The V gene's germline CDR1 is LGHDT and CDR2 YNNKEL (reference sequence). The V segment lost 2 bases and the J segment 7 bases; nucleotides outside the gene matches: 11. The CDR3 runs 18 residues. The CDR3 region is CASSQTPGLAGRRNEQFF. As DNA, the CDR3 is TGTGCCAGCAGCCAAACTCCGGGACTAGCGGGGAGGAGGAATGAGCAGTTCTTC.